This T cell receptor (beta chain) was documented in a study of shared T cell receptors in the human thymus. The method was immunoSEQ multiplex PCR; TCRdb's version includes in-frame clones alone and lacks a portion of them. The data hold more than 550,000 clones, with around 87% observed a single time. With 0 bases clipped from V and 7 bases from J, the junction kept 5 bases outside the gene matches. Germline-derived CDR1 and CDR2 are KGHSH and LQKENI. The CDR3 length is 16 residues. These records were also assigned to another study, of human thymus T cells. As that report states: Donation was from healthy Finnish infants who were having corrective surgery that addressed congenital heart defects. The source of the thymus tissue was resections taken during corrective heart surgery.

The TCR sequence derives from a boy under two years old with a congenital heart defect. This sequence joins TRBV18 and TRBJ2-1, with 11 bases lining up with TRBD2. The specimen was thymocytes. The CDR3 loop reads CASSPPGLADINEQFF. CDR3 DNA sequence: TGTGCCAGCTCACCACCGGGACTAGCGGACATTAATGAGCAGTTCTTC.